These 30 T cell receptor beta chains were sequenced from one sample in a study of blood T cell repertoires in COVID-19. Method: immunoSEQ multiplex PCR; TCRdb's copy keeps in-frame clones and lacks some. Of over 200,000 clones in the sample, about 79% were seen once. Sample: peripheral blood. The receptor set was obtained from a man in his forties who had recovered from COVID-19.

The chain carries TRBV11-2 and TRBJ1-6; perhaps TRBD1 as D (6 bases). V lost 1 base to trimming and J lost 9 bases, with 10 bases between them. Looked up from germline, CDR1 is SGHAT and CDR2 is FQNNGV. The CDR3 extends over 14 amino acids. The CDR3 region is CASSLGQEVSPLHF. CDR3 nucleotides: TGTGCCAGCAGCTTAGGACAGGAGGTTTCACCCCTCCACTTT.

This chain uses TRBV6-6 with TRBJ1-6; a weak D match, TRBD1 (5 bases). The CDR3 is 15 amino acids. V was shortened by 2 bases and J by 0 bases, with 5 bases between the two germline ends. Germline CDR1 and CDR2: MNHNY and SVGAGI (reference sequence). CDR3 protein: CASSYDSSYNSPLHF. In nucleotides, the CDR3 is TGTGCCAGCAGTTACGACAGCTCCTATAATTCACCCCTCCACTTT.

This clone was seen once. The V call is TRBV4-1, the J call TRBJ1-1; 7 nucleotides line up with TRBD1. The CDR3 contains 14 residues. Losses at the gene ends were 1 base for V and 4 bases for J; bases not matched to a gene: 3. CDR1 and CDR2 (germline): MGHRA, YSYEKL. CDR3 sequence reads: CASSQVNRGTEAFF. CDR3 DNA: TGCGCCAGCAGCCAAGTCAACAGGGGCACTGAAGCTTTCTTT.

V and J are TRBV5-5 and TRBJ2-2; TRBD1 agrees at 8 bases. Trimming at V came to 3 bases and at J to 3 bases, leaving 7 bases not matched to a gene. Germline values: CDR1 SGHKS, CDR2 YYEKEE (reference sequence). The CDR3 consists of 16 residues. The CDR3 DNA is TGTGCCAGCAGCTCCGGAGGACAGGGTTACACCGGGGAGCTGTTTTTT. It encodes CASSSGGQGYTGELFF.

This clone has just a few counts. The V call is TRBV19, the J call TRBJ1-2; the D gene is possibly TRBD1 (6 bases). Germline loops: CDR1 LNHDA, CDR2 SQIVND (reference sequence). V dropped 7 bases and J dropped 4 bases, with 16 bases sitting between them. The CDR3 is 14 residues long. The CDR3 is CASIEGGRTYGYTF. CDR3 sequence (DNA): TGTGCCAGTATTGAGGGGGGGCGCACCTATGGCTACACCTTC.

The chain combines TRBV6-5 with TRBJ2-1; possibly TRBD1 for D (6 bases). Per the germline V gene, CDR1 is MNHEY and CDR2 is SVGAGI. The CDR3 is 12 amino acids. Trimming took 5 bases from V and 8 from J, leaving 10 bases between them. The CDR3 nucleotides are TGTGCCAGCAGTCTACAGGGCGATGAGCAGTTCTTC. Translation gives CASSLQGDEQFF.

This chain's CDR3 is CASSYLRQGVTTNEKLFF. The CDR3 coding sequence is TGTGCCAGCAGCTACCTACGACAGGGTGTCACAACTAATGAAAAACTGTTTTTT. The chain employs TRBV7-9 and TRBJ1-4, with 7 bases that match TRBD1. Trimming took 4 bases from V and 0 from J; bases not matched to a gene: 11. This CDR3 region has 18 residues. Germline CDR1 and CDR2: SEHNR and FQNEAQ (reference sequence).

The chain uses TRBV28 and TRBJ2-5; TRBD1 might be the D (5 bases). The CDR3 totals 17 residues. From germline, CDR1 is MDHEN and CDR2 SYDVKM. V lost 2 bases to trimming and J lost 1 base, with 17 bases between them. CDR3 nucleotide sequence: TGTGCCAGCAGTTTAGGGCAGGGCCTAATATTCCAAGAGACCCAGTACTTC. Its translation is CASSLGQGLIFQETQYF.

J is TRBJ2-5 and V is TRBV7-2; weak D call: TRBD2 (5 bases). Germline V gene lookup returns CDR1 SGHTA and CDR2 FQGNSA. The CDR3 spans 13 residues. Trimming left V 3 bases short and J 4 bases short, with 9 bases between. CDR3 amino acids: CASSFGEGETQYF. The DNA of the CDR3 is TGTGCCAGCAGCTTCGGGGAAGGAGAGACCCAGTACTTC.

The chain is built from TRBV5-4 and TRBJ1-2; 7 bases map to TRBD1. The CDR3 has 15 residues. Germline trimming cut 1 base from V and 7 bases from J; bases unmatched to any gene: 10. The V gene's germline CDR1 is SGHNT and CDR2 YYREEE (reference sequence). The CDR3 loop reads CASSLMLRQGRGYTF. The CDR3 region has the DNA TGTGCCAGCAGCTTGATGTTGCGACAGGGTCGTGGCTACACCTTC. The complete variable domain, with remaining parts taken from reference TRBV5-4 and TRBJ1-2, reads ETGVTQSPTHLIKTRGQQVTLRCSSQSGHNTVSWYQQALGQGPQFIFQYYREEENGRGNFPPRFSGLQFPNYSSELNVNALELDDSALYLCASSLMLRQGRGYTFGSGTRLTVV.

V usage is TRBV2 and J usage is TRBJ2-1; 14 nucleotides agree with TRBD2. The CDR3 spans 13 residues. J gave up 6 bases and V 9 bases, and 1 base lay outside the gene matches. Per germline, CDR1 SNHLY and CDR2 FYNNEI. CDR3 bases: TGTGCCAGAGGGACTAGCGGGGGCAATGAGCAGTTCTTC. This sequence encodes CARGTSGGNEQFF.

V is TRBV4-3 and J is TRBJ2-3; TRBD2 might be the D (6 bases). Germline-derived CDR1 and CDR2 are LGHNA and YSLEER. The CDR3 totals 16 residues. Trimming stripped 0 bases from V and 1 base from J, with 11 bases between. CDR3 coding DNA: TGCGCCAGCAGCCAAGAGCTCGGCGGGGGCACAGATACGCAGTATTTT. The encoded protein is CASSQELGGGTDTQYF.

V is TRBV12-5 and J is TRBJ1-2; 7 positions match TRBD1. The length of the CDR3 is 13 residues. Trimming cost V 1 base and J 6 bases; bases outside gene matches: 2. Germline V lookup: CDR1 LGHNT, CDR2 FRNRAP. The CDR3 nucleotides read TGTGCTAGTGGTTTGGATACAGGGGATGGCTACACCTTC. Translation: CASGLDTGDGYTF.

There are many counts of this clone. The chain recombines TRBV6-2 or TRBV6-3 with TRBJ2-7, with TRBD1 identical over 8 bases. This CDR3 has 14 amino acids. The trim removed 6 bases at V and 7 bases at J, leaving 11 bases unmatched. Germline CDR1 is MNHEY and CDR2 is SVGEGT. CDR3 bases: TGTGCCAGCAGCCCGGACAGGGAGGTCCAGGAGCAGTACTTC. It encodes CASSPDREVQEQYF.

This chain joins TRBV4-1 and TRBJ1-4; D is unclear. V dropped 4 bases and J dropped 1 base, with 19 bases sitting between them. The CDR3 totals 18 residues. Germline values: CDR1 MGHRA, CDR2 YSYEKL. The CDR3 DNA sequence: TGCGCCAGCAGCCTGGCGGGCCCTGTGGGGTTAACTAATGAAAAACTGTTTTTT. Protein product: CASSLAGPVGLTNEKLFF.

The chain recombines TRBV6-2 or TRBV6-3 with TRBJ2-7; 9 positions match TRBD1. Losses at the gene ends were 5 bases for V and 4 bases for J; bases not matched to a gene: 9. CDR3 length equals 15 residues. Germline V gene data show CDR1 as MNHEY and CDR2 as SVGEGT. CDR3 sequence reads: CASSEPGQGSYEQYF. In DNA, the CDR3 is TGTGCCAGCAGTGAGCCGGGACAGGGATCTTACGAGCAGTACTTC.

The CDR3 coding sequence is TGTGCCAGCAGTTTACTTGGGGGGAATAGCAATCAGCCCCAGCATTTT. Amino acids: CASSLLGGNSNQPQHF. The V gene is TRBV28, the J gene TRBJ1-5; D perhaps matches TRBD1 (5 bases). From germline, CDR1 is MDHEN and CDR2 SYDVKM. V gave up 2 bases and J gave up 0 bases, with 11 bases separating them. This CDR3 has 16 residues.

This rearrangement joins TRBV10-2 to TRBJ2-7; TRBD1 aligns across 10 bases. Trimming cost V 4 bases and J 3 bases; bases outside gene matches: 3. Germline-derived CDR1 and CDR2 are WSHSY and SAAADI. This CDR3 is 14 amino acids long. The CDR3 nucleotides read TGCGCCAGCAGTGCGACAGGGGGCTTCTACGAGCAGTACTTC. Encoded protein: CASSATGGFYEQYF.

The V and J genes are TRBV6-6 and TRBJ2-1, with unresolved D. Trimming removed 6 bases from V and 0 bases from J, with 9 bases in between. The germline V gene has CDR1 MNHNY and CDR2 SVGAGI (reference sequence). There are 14 residues in the CDR3. CDR3 nucleotide sequence: TGTGCCAGCAGAGACATAAGCTCCTACAATGAGCAGTTCTTC. It specifies CASRDISSYNEQFF.

This clone occurred many times. This chain joins TRBV5-4 and TRBJ1-4, with D possibly being TRBD1 (6 bases). CDR1 and CDR2 (germline): SGHNT, YYREEE (reference sequence). Trimming cost V 1 base and J 4 bases, with 11 bases left between them. This CDR3 comprises 15 residues. The DNA of the CDR3 is TGTGCCAGCAGCTTGAGCACAGGGAGTAATGAAAAACTGTTTTTT. Translation: CASSLSTGSNEKLFF.

This clone showed up just a few times. The same CDR3 also results from other DNA sequences found in this sample. The genes are TRBV5-1 and TRBJ2-7; a possible D gene is TRBD1 (6 bases). Per germline, CDR1 SGHRS and CDR2 YFSETQ. CDR3 length equals 15 residues. Trimming removed 0 bases from V and 2 bases from J, with 12 bases in between. The CDR3 nucleotides are TGCGCCAGCAGCTTGGGGCAGGGGCGGACCTACGAGCAGTACTTC. Protein product: CASSLGQGRTYEQYF.

This clone has only one observation. The genes are TRBV5-4 and TRBJ2-1; TRBD1 agrees at 8 bases. This CDR3 region has 16 residues. In germline, CDR1 is SGHNT, CDR2 YYREEE (reference sequence). The ends lost 4 bases at V and 4 bases at J; junction bases unmatched: 10. In nucleotides, the CDR3 is TGTGCCAGCAGCACTCCCACAGGGGGGCAGTACAATGAGCAGTTCTTC. Its protein product is CASSTPTGGQYNEQFF.

The chain joins TRBV7-9 to TRBJ1-1; TRBD1 might be the D (6 bases). CDR3 size: 13 residues. The V end was cut by 4 bases, the J end by 3 bases, with 9 bases between. CDR1 is SEHNR, CDR2 FQNEAQ, per germline (reference sequence). The CDR3, as DNA: TGTGCCAGCAGCTCCCGACAGGACACTGAAGCTTTCTTT. Protein: CASSSRQDTEAFF.

The J gene is TRBJ2-1, the V gene TRBV5-1; a possible D gene is TRBD2 (5 bases). V was shortened by 0 bases and J by 0 bases, with 10 bases between the two germline ends. The V gene's germline CDR1 is SGHRS and CDR2 YFSETQ. The CDR3 extends over 16 amino acids. The CDR3, as DNA: TGCGCCAGCAGCTTGGCCGCGGGCCGCTCCTACAATGAGCAGTTCTTC. It encodes CASSLAAGRSYNEQFF.

The gene calls are TRBV5-1 and TRBJ1-2; 7 bases are a match to TRBD1. Germline trimming cut 4 bases from V and 1 base from J; bases unmatched to any gene: 10. Per germline, CDR1 SGHRS and CDR2 YFSETQ. CDR3 length: 16 residues. The CDR3 DNA sequence: TGCGCCAGCAGCCGAGACCCTACAGGGGTTAACTATGGCTACACCTTC. Its protein product is CASSRDPTGVNYGYTF.

The rearrangement links TRBV5-4 to TRBJ1-2; TRBD1 might be the D (5 bases). Trimming cost V 4 bases and J 4 bases, with 8 bases left between them. This CDR3 region has 12 residues. The V gene's germline CDR1 is SGHNT and CDR2 YYREEE (reference sequence). The DNA for the CDR3 is TGTGCCAGCAGCATTGACAGCTATGGCTACACCTTC. This codes for CASSIDSYGYTF.

This clone was seen only a few times. The chain uses TRBV27 and TRBJ2-1; 12 bases match TRBD2. CDR1 is MNHEY, CDR2 SMNVEV, per germline (reference sequence). The V segment lost 3 bases and the J segment 3 bases; nucleotides outside the gene matches: 6. This CDR3 spans 17 amino acids. The CDR3, as DNA: TGTGCCAGCAGTTTGTTCCAGACTAGCGGGAGCTACAATGAGCAGTTCTTC. It is translated as CASSLFQTSGSYNEQFF.

The chain uses TRBV2 and TRBJ2-3; maybe TRBD1 (6 bases). V lost 5 bases and J lost 4, with 13 bases in between. CDR1 and CDR2 (germline): SNHLY, FYNNEI. This CDR3 is built from 14 residues. This chain's CDR3 is CASSQDRPADTQYF. The CDR3 DNA follows: TGTGCCAGCAGTCAGGACAGACCAGCAGATACGCAGTATTTT.

The sample holds one count of this clone. The V and J genes are TRBV3-1 (or the pseudogene TRBV3-2) and TRBJ2-3; TRBD2 matches 12 bases. V lost 5 bases and J lost 3; bases outside the gene matches: 3. The CDR3 runs to 15 residues. CDR1 and CDR2 from the germline V gene are LGHDT and YNNKEL (reference sequence). CDR3 region: CASSGTSGRTDTQYF. In nucleotides, the CDR3 is TGTGCCAGCAGCGGGACTAGCGGGCGGACAGATACGCAGTATTTT.

J is TRBJ1-1 and V is TRBV27; D is unresolved. CDR1 MNHEY and CDR2 SMNVEV come from the germline V gene (reference sequence). V was cut by 3 bases and J by 4 bases, with 9 bases left in between. The CDR3 extends over 13 amino acids. The CDR3 spells CASSLGRRTEAFF. The CDR3 coding sequence is TGTGCCAGCAGTTTGGGGAGGCGCACTGAAGCTTTCTTT.